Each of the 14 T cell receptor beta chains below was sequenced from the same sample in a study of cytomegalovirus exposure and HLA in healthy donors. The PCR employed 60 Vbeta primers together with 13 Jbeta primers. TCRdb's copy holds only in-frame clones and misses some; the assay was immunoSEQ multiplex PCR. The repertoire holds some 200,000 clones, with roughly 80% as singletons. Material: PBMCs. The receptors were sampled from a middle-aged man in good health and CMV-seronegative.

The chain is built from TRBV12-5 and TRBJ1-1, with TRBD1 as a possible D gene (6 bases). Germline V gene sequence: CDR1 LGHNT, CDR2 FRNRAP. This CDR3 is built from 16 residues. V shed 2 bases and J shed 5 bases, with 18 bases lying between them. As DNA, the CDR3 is TGTGCTAGTGGTTTGTCTTACAGGGCGGGTGGAACTGAAGCTTTCTTT. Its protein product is CASGLSYRAGGTEAFF. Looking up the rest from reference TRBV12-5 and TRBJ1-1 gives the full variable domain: DARVTQTPRHKVTEMGQEVTMRCQPILGHNTVFWYRQTMMQGLELLAYFRNRAPLDDSGMPKDRFSAEMPDATLATLKIQPSEPRDSAVYFCASGLSYRAGGTEAFFGQGTRLTVV.

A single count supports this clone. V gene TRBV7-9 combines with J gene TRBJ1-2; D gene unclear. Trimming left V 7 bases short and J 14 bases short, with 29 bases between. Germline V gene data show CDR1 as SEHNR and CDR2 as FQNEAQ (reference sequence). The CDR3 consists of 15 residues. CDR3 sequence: CASTDQLAHLDNPTF. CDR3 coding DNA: TGTGCCAGCACCGATCAACTGGCTCATCTAGATAATCCGACCTTC.

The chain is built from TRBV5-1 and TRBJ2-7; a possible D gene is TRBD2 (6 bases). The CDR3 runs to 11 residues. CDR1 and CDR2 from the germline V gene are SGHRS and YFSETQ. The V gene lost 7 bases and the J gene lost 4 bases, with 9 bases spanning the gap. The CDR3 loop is CASGGEYEQYF. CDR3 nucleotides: TGCGCCAGCGGAGGGGAATACGAGCAGTACTTC.

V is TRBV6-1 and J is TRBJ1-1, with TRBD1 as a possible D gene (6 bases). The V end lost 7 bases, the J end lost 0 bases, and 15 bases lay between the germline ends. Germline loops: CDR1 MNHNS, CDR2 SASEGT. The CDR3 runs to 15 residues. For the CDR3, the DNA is TGTGCCAGCATGAAGGGGGAGATTATGAACACTGAAGCTTTCTTT. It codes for CASMKGEIMNTEAFF.

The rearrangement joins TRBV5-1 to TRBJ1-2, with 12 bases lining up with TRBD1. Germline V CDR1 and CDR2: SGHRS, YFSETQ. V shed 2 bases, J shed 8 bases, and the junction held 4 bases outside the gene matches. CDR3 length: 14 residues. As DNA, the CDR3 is TGCGCCAGCAGCTTTTCCGGGACAGGGGGCGGCTACACCTTC. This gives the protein CASSFSGTGGGYTF.

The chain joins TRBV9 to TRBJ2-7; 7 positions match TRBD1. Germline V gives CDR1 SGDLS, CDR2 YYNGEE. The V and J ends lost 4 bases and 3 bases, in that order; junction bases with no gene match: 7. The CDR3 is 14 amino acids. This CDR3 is CASSPRQGYYEQYF. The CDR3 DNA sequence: TGTGCCAGCAGCCCCCGACAGGGATACTACGAGCAGTACTTC.

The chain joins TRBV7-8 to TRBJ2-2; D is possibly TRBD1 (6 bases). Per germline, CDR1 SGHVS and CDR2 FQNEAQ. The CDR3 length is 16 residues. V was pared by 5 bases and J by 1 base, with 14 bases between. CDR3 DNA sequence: TGTGCCAGCAGCCCCTTCCCGACAGGGAACACCGGGGAGCTGTTTTTT. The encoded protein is CASSPFPTGNTGELFF.

CDR3 in DNA: TGTGCCAGCAGCTTATTGGGGGCTGGGGAGACCCAGTACTTC. Translating gives CASSLLGAGETQYF. The chain employs TRBV7-8 and TRBJ2-5; D might be TRBD1 (6 bases). V lost 2 bases and J lost 5, with 12 bases in between. The CDR3 extends over 14 amino acids. Germline V CDR1 and CDR2: SGHVS, FQNEAQ. The full variable domain, completed using reference TRBV7-8 and TRBJ2-5, is GAGVSQSPRYKVAKRGQDVALRCDPISGHVSLFWYQQALGQGPEFLTYFQNEAQLDKSGLPSDRFFAERPEGSVSTLKIQRTQQEDSAVYLCASSLLGAGETQYFGPGTRLLVL.

CDR3 nucleotides: TGTGCCAGCAGTCGAGCCCAAGAAGCTTTCTTT. The encoded protein is CASSRAQEAFF. The chain joins TRBV7-9 to TRBJ1-1; D unresolved. The V gene lost 6 bases and the J gene lost 8 bases, with 10 bases spanning the gap. The CDR3 runs 11 residues. CDR1 is SEHNR, CDR2 FQNEAQ, per germline (reference sequence).

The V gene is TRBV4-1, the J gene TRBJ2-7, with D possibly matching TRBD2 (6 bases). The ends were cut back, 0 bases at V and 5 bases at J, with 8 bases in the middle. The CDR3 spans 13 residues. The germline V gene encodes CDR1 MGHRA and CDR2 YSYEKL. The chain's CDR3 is CASSQDTGDEQYF. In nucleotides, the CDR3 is TGCGCCAGCAGCCAAGATACGGGGGACGAGCAGTACTTC.

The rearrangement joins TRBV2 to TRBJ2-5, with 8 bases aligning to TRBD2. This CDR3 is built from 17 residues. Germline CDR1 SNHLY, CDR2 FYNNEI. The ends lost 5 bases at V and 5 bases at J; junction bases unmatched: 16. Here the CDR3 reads CASSPYLGRGVWETQYF. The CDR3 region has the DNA TGTGCCAGCAGTCCTTACCTCGGGCGGGGGGTGTGGGAGACCCAGTACTTC.

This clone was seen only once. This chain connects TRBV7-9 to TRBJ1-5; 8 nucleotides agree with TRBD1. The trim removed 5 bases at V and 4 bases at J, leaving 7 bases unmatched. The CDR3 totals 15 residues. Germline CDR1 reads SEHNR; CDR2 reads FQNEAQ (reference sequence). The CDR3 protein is CASSPQGAGNQPQHF. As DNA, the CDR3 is TGTGCCAGCAGCCCCCAGGGGGCAGGGAATCAGCCCCAGCATTTT.

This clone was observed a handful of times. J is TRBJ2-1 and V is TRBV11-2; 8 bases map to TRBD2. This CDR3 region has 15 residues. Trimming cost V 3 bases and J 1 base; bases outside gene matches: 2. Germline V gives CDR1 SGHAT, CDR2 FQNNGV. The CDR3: CASSFQRESYNEQFF. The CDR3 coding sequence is TGTGCCAGCAGCTTTCAGCGGGAGTCCTACAATGAGCAGTTCTTC.

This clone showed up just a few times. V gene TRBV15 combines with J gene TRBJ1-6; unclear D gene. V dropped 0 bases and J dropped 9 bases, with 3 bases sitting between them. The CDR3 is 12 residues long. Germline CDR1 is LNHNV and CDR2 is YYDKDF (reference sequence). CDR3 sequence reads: CATSRDSSPLHF. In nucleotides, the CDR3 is TGTGCCACCAGCAGAGATAGTTCACCCCTCCACTTT. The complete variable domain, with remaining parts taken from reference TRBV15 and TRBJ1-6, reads DAMVIQNPRYQVTQFGKPVTLSCSQTLNHNVMYWYQQKSSQAPKLLFHYYDKDFNNEADTPDNFQSRRPNTSFCFLDIRSPGLGDTAMYLCATSRDSSPLHFGNGTRLTVT.